Sequencing of this T cell receptor (beta chain) was carried out in a study of PD-L1 blockade in urothelial cancer. Across the study: Analyzed time points were 3 weeks (second dose) and 6 weeks after therapy began.

CDR1 is MNHNS, CDR2 SASEGT, per germline. The CDR3 has 17 residues. Trimming removed 1 base at V and 3 bases at J, with 18 bases between. Data came from immunoSEQ multiplex PCR; TCRdb stores just in-frame clones and leaves some out. The sample shows approximately 51,000 clones, 70% to 90% of them seen only once. Sequencing was performed on PBMCs, taken around atezolizumab (anti-PD-L1) treatment. The chain uses TRBV6-1 and TRBJ1-2; D is ambiguous. The sequence was obtained from a man between 60 and 75 years old with urothelial cancer. For the CDR3, the DNA is TGTGCCAGCAGTGAAGTCCGGAGACGGATCTTCTACTATGGCTACACCTTC. Encoded protein: CASSEVRRRIFYYGYTF.